This T cell receptor (beta chain) is drawn from a study of T cells in Graves' hyperthyroidism and ophthalmopathy. This clonotype has ten or more counts. What it recognizes is unknown. There were TCR beta CDR3 regions amplified from RNA transcripts. Carried out on the TCR CDR3, a first-round RT-PCR used the HTBI primer set. TCRdb processed the multiplex PCR reads anew with MiXCR; each CDR3 protein has one entry. The sample gives about 580,000 distinct CDR3 sequences, approximately 15% of which show up once; roughly 6.2% is in the top ten. CDR3 length: 14 amino acids. V lost 6 bases and J lost 5; bases outside the gene matches: 4. Germline CDR1 DFQATT, CDR2 SNEGSKA (reference sequence). Each diagnosis drew on symptoms, thyroxine, TRAb, thyroid ultrasound and orbital computed tomography findings. Blood sampling occurred at first hyperthyroidism diagnosis, ahead of any ophthalmopathy symptoms. Regarding the study as a whole: Most thyroid-expanded clonotypes above 0.001 were also found in blood.

This chain uses TRBV20-1 with TRBJ2-1; TRBD2 matches at 13 bases. This clonotype originated in a young woman with Graves' hyperthyroidism that later progressed to Graves' ophthalmopathy. Material for sequencing was blood. The CDR3 DNA reads TGCAGTGCCGACGGGACTAGCGGGGACAATGAGCAGTTCTTC. Translation gives CSADGTSGDNEQFF.